These 17 T cell receptor beta chains were sequenced from one sample in a study of identical twins (dated by TCRdb to 2016 to 2017). The receptor library was made with 5' RACE. Sequencing took place on an Illumina HiSeq 2000. TCRdb reanalyzed the raw reads on its own, using fastp at Q25 for trimming and MiXCR for clone calling, and kept in-frame beta chains. Rows are unified per CDR3 protein, each entry keeping the most common DNA and genes. The sample table contains about 1.7 million distinct CDR3 sequences; only one count was recorded for less than 35% of them. The ten biggest clones cover more than 0.25% of the sample. Sequenced material: cord blood. These receptors were obtained from a newborn girl in good health.

This chain joins TRBV12-3 or TRBV12-4 and TRBJ2-7, with TRBD2 identical over 7 bases. J was trimmed by 5 bases and V by 5 bases; bases with no gene match: 6. This CDR3 comprises 13 residues. As DNA, the CDR3 is TGTGCCAGCAGTCCAGCGGGATACCACGAGCAGTACTTC. Translating it yields CASSPAGYHEQYF.

The sample holds a few counts of this clonotype. The V and J genes are TRBV6-1 and TRBJ1-2; 7 positions agree with TRBD1. From germline, CDR1 is MNHNS and CDR2 SASEGT. Unmatched junction bases numbered 8, after V lost 7 bases and J lost 6 bases. CDR3 length: 13 residues. The CDR3 nucleotides are TGTGCCAGCACTCCGTCGACAGGGCATGGCTACACCTTC. Its protein is CASTPSTGHGYTF.

This clonotype was seen just once. A junction end diverges from the germline sequence, so it may reflect a read error. The chain carries TRBV20-1 and TRBJ1-6; 9 bases are a match to TRBD1. Germline V gives CDR1 DFQATT, CDR2 SNEGSKA (reference sequence). This CDR3 is built from 13 residues. Here the CDR3 DNA reads TGCGGTGCGCCGGGACAGGGAAATTCACCCCTCCACTTT. Amino acids: CGAPGQGNSPLHF.

The gene calls are TRBV20-1 and TRBJ2-1, with D unclear. Deletions cut 6 bases from V and 2 bases from J, with 20 bases between. Germline V lookup: CDR1 DFQATT, CDR2 SNEGSKA (reference sequence). The CDR3 extends over 16 amino acids. The DNA for the CDR3 is TGCAGTGCGAGTACGGCCGTAGGAAGCCCCTACAATGAGCAGTTCTTC. Its translation is CSASTAVGSPYNEQFF.

J is TRBJ2-3 and V is TRBV20-1; 9 bases match TRBD2. From germline, CDR1 is DFQATT and CDR2 SNEGSKA (reference sequence). With 5 bases clipped from V and 2 bases from J, the junction kept 5 bases outside the gene matches. This CDR3 spans 14 amino acids. In nucleotides, the CDR3 is TGCAGTGCTGGCGGGGGGGCATTCACAGATACGCAGTATTTT. Amino acid sequence: CSAGGGAFTDTQYF.

The chain links TRBV20-1 to TRBJ1-2, with TRBD1 as a possible D gene (5 bases). Germline-derived CDR1 and CDR2 are DFQATT and SNEGSKA (reference sequence). The length of the CDR3 is 13 residues. Trimming stripped 1 base from V and 6 bases from J, with 12 bases between. CDR3 DNA sequence: TGCAGTGCTAGAGTCTCAGGGAGAGATGGCTACACCTTC. Its translation: CSARVSGRDGYTF.

The table lists this clonotype with many counts. The junction and the germline gene differ at one end; a read error may be behind it. The chain joins TRBV4-2 to TRBJ2-3; D is possibly TRBD2 (6 bases). In germline, CDR1 is LGHNA, CDR2 YNFKEQ. CDR3 size: 14 residues. The CDR3 reads CASSQVAGTDTQYF. For the CDR3, the DNA is TGTGCCAGCAGTCAAGTAGCGGGCACAGATACGCAGTATTTT.

This clonotype was detected ten times or more. The chain joins TRBV29-1 to TRBJ2-5, with a possible D match to TRBD1 (6 bases). Germline V gene sequence: CDR1 SQVTM, CDR2 ANQGSEA. CDR3 length equals 11 residues. Trimming took off 7 bases at V and 5 bases at J, with 11 bases between the two ends. The CDR3 is CSARQEETQYF. The CDR3 bases are TGCAGCGCCAGACAGGAGGAGACCCAGTACTTC.

In nucleotides, the CDR3 is TGCAGTGCTAGAAGTGGGGCAGGGAACGAGCAGTACTTC. Translation: CSARSGAGNEQYF. This chain links TRBV20-1 with TRBJ2-7; possible D gene TRBD1, 5 bases. The CDR3 is made up of 13 amino acids. Germline-derived CDR1 and CDR2 are DFQATT and SNEGSKA (reference sequence). V lost 2 bases to trimming and J lost 5 bases, with 13 bases between them.

This clonotype was counted only a few times. The CDR3: CASATGASQETQYF. For the CDR3, the DNA is TGCGCCAGCGCCACGGGGGCGAGTCAAGAGACCCAGTACTTC. J is TRBJ2-5 and V is TRBV5-1; D possibly matches TRBD1 or TRBD2 (6 bases each). CDR3 length: 14 amino acids. Trimming pared 7 bases from V and 2 bases from J, leaving 15 bases between. The germline V gene encodes CDR1 SGHRS and CDR2 YFSETQ.

About this clonotype: A junction end diverges from the germline sequence, so it may reflect a read error. The chain has TRBV20-1 and TRBJ2-3; maybe TRBD2 (6 bases). CDR1 is DFQATT, CDR2 SNEGSKA, per germline (reference sequence). The CDR3 consists of 16 residues. In DNA form, the CDR3 reads TGCGGTGCTAGAGATCTAGCGATACGGGGCCCAGATACGCAGTATTTT. Translation gives CGARDLAIRGPDTQYF.

As concerns this clonotype: Only one base separates this from a far larger clonotype, so it likely reflects a read error. The V call is TRBV10-1, the J call TRBJ1-1; no definite D call. Germline loops: CDR1 WNHNN, CDR2 SYGVQD (reference sequence). The CDR3 loop spans 13 amino acids. The CDR3 DNA reads as TGCGCCAGCAGCCCCCGAGGAGACACTGTAGCTTTCTTT. Protein product: CASSPRGDTVAFF.

The genes are TRBV10-3 and TRBJ2-1; 10 positions match TRBD1. The J call may be mistaken, given a closer DNA end match to TRBJ2-7. The germline CDR1 and CDR2 sequences are ENHRY and SYGVKD. The CDR3 covers 14 residues. CDR3 DNA sequence: TGTGCCATCACTAGACAGGGGGCGTTCAATGAGCAGTACTTC. This encodes CAITRQGAFNEQYF.

A remark on this clonotype: Sequence at one end of the junction differs from germline and may be a read error. The gene calls are TRBV29-1 and TRBJ2-3; D unclear. The CDR3 covers 12 residues. Per germline, CDR1 SQVTM and CDR2 ANQGSEA. The CDR3 DNA sequence: TGCAGCGTTGTTACAAACACAGATGCGCAGTATTTT. It translates to CSVVTNTDAQYF.

This clonotype was detected only a few times. This chain connects TRBV13 to TRBJ2-3, with 10 bases lining up with TRBD1. The CDR3 covers 14 residues. The trim removed 4 bases at V and 7 bases at J, leaving 5 bases unmatched. Germline values: CDR1 PRHDT, CDR2 FYEKMQ (reference sequence). The DNA of the CDR3 is TGTGCCAGCAGCTCCCGGACAGGGGGAAATACGCAGTATTTT. This gives the protein CASSSRTGGNTQYF.

The rearrangement joins TRBV28 to TRBJ2-3; tentative D call: TRBD2 (5 bases). Germline-derived CDR1 and CDR2 are MDHEN and SYDVKM. This CDR3 region has 16 residues. V lost 2 bases and J lost 1, with 13 bases in between. The CDR3 protein is CASSLDRRARTDTQYF. The CDR3 DNA follows: TGTGCCAGCAGTTTAGATCGGCGGGCACGCACAGATACGCAGTATTTT.

The gene calls are TRBV9 and TRBJ2-1, with 8 bases matching TRBD1. TRBJ2-7 explains the end of the DNA better; the J call may be wrong. The length of the CDR3 is 15 residues. Germline CDR1 SGDLS, CDR2 YYNGEE. The DNA for the CDR3 is TGTGCCAGCAAGACGGGGCAGGGGGCCTACAATGAGCAGTACTTC. It encodes CASKTGQGAYNEQYF.